Listed below are T cell receptor beta chains from one sample, sequenced in a study of technical replicates of blood from several donors. Method: immunoSEQ multiplex PCR; TCRdb's copy keeps in-frame clones and lacks some. This sample yields more than 80,000 clones, of which 95% to 97% are seen a single time; approximately 0.32% belongs to the top ten. The specimen sequenced was T cells isolated from PBMCs. These receptors all stem from a human donor in good health. The CDR3 runs from the conserved cysteine through the conserved F or W. A D gene is named only where the DNA matches it firmly. The size field is filled for only some rows; it gives once, few, many or a size class.

j_call	v_call	clone_size	d_call	cdr3_nt	cdr3_aa
TRBJ1-2	TRBV19	NA	TRBD1	TGTGCCAGTGTACGGACAGGAGAATCCGTTACTAACTATGGCTACACCTTC	CASVRTGESVTNYGYTF
TRBJ2-3	TRBV11-3	once	TRBD2	TGTGCCAGCAGCCCCGGACTAGCGGAGACAGATACGCAGTATTTT	CASSPGLAETDTQYF
TRBJ2-7	TRBV15	NA	TRBD1	TGTGCCACCAGCACAACTTGGGACAGCGGCGCAACCTACGAGCAGTACTTC	CATSTTWDSGATYEQYF
TRBJ1-5	TRBV5-8	NA	NA	TGTGCCAGCAGCTCTCGACAGGTGCCCGGGCAGCCCCAGCATTTT	CASSSRQVPGQPQHF
TRBJ2-1	TRBV19	NA	NA	TGTGCCAGTACCACCTCCCCGCTCTACTACAATGAGCAGTTCTTC	CASTTSPLYYNEQFF
TRBJ2-5	TRBV19	NA	TRBD2	TGTGCCAGTAGTACCACTAGCGGACTATTCCAAGAGACCCAGTACTTC	CASSTTSGLFQETQYF
TRBJ1-1	TRBV6-5	NA	NA	TGTGCCAGCAGTTTAGGGGGACGGCTCGCTGGAGCTTTCTTT	CASSLGGRLAGAFF
TRBJ1-3	TRBV7-2	NA	NA	TGTGCCAGCAGCTTAGGCGGGGAATCTGGAAACACCATATATTTT	CASSLGGESGNTIYF
TRBJ2-7	TRBV10-1	once	TRBD2	TGCGCCAGCAGTGATACTAGCGGGAGGTCCTACGAGCAGTACTTC	CASSDTSGRSYEQYF
TRBJ1-1	TRBV27	NA	TRBD1	TGTGCCAGCAGTTTATTCGGACAGGGGCGAGCGTTGTTCTTT	CASSLFGQGRALFF
TRBJ2-5	TRBV6-6	NA	NA	TGTGCCAGCAGCTACGAGAAAGAGACCCAGTACTTC	CASSYEKETQYF
TRBJ1-1	TRBV6-6	NA	NA	TGTGCCAGCAGTCTAACGACAGGGAACACTGAAGCTTTCTTT	CASSLTTGNTEAFF
TRBJ2-3	TRBV7-2	NA	TRBD2	TGTGCCAGCAGCTTAGGACTAGCGATGAATCTCCCAGATACGCAGTATTTT	CASSLGLAMNLPDTQYF
TRBJ2-7	TRBV5-4	NA	NA	TGTGCCAGCAGCTTGGGCGGGGATCTCTACGAGCAGTACTTC	CASSLGGDLYEQYF
TRBJ2-7	TRBV11-2	NA	TRBD2	TGTGCCAGCAGCTTAGGCCAAGGAGCGGGAGTCTACGAGCAGTACTTC	CASSLGQGAGVYEQYF
TRBJ2-7	TRBV9	NA	TRBD2	TGTGCCAGCAGCGTAGGATCTAGCGGGACGTACGAGCAGTACTTC	CASSVGSSGTYEQYF
TRBJ2-7	TRBV19	NA	TRBD1	TGTGCCAGTAGTATAGATTTGGACAGGGGGCTAGGCTACGAGCAGTACTTC	CASSIDLDRGLGYEQYF
TRBJ1-4	TRBV28	NA	TRBD1	TGTGCCAGCAGTTCGGGACAGGGGTATCTACGCGAAAAACTGTTTTTT	CASSSGQGYLREKLFF
TRBJ2-2	TRBV10-2	NA	NA	TGCGCCAGCCGGGACTGGAACACCGGGGAGCTGTTTTTT	CASRDWNTGELFF
TRBJ1-1	TRBV7-2	once	TRBD1	TGTGCCAGCAGCTTCTCCCCAGGGGGCACTGAAGCTTTCTTT	CASSFSPGGTEAFF
TRBJ1-4	TRBV5-5	NA	TRBD1	TGTGCCAGCAGCGCACCGGGACAGGGGAGTGAAAAACTGTTTTTT	CASSAPGQGSEKLFF
TRBJ2-7	TRBV5-1	NA	TRBD1	TGCGCCAGCATAGGGACAGGGCACCACGAGCAGTACTTC	CASIGTGHHEQYF
TRBJ2-3	TRBV29-1	NA	NA	TGCAGCTGGGGGAGGCAGGCGGTCGCAGATACGCAGTATTTT	CSWGRQAVADTQYF
TRBJ1-2	TRBV9	NA	NA	TGTGCCAGCAGCGCTGGGGGGGGGCCCTCCTATGGCTACACCTTC	CASSAGGGPSYGYTF
TRBJ1-2	TRBV28	NA	TRBD1	TGTGCCACCGGAGGGACAGCTTATGGCTACACCTTC	CATGGTAYGYTF
TRBJ2-1	TRBV18	NA	TRBD1	TGTGCCAGCTCACCACCACAGGGGGCGGGGTACAATGAGCAGTTCTTC	CASSPPQGAGYNEQFF
TRBJ2-7	TRBV13	NA	NA	TGTGCCAGCAGCTCAAACGGGAGCCCCAGGGACGAGCAGTACTTC	CASSSNGSPRDEQYF
TRBJ2-3	TRBV4-1	NA	TRBD2	TGCGCCAGCAGCCAAGGGGGACTAGCGGGGGGAGGCGTGTGGGCAGATACGCAGTATTTT	CASSQGGLAGGGVWADTQYF
TRBJ1-5	TRBV4-1	NA	TRBD1	TGCGCCAGCAGCCAAGGACCGGGACAGGGGCACCAGCCCCAGCATTTT	CASSQGPGQGHQPQHF
TRBJ1-1	TRBV28	NA	TRBD1	TGTGCCAGCAGTCCCCGGACAGGGGGAGACAGTGAAGCTTTCTTT	CASSPRTGGDSEAFF
TRBJ2-7	TRBV28	NA	NA	TGTGCCAGCGGCCTCTCCTACGAGCAGTACTTC	CASGLSYEQYF
TRBJ1-3	TRBV10-3	NA	TRBD1	TGTGCCATCAGGGCTGGGACCGGGACAGGGGGCGGAAACACCATATATTTT	CAIRAGTGTGGGNTIYF
TRBJ1-1	TRBV27	NA	NA	TGTGCCAGCAGTTTTGCAGGGAACACTGAAGCTTTCTTT	CASSFAGNTEAFF
TRBJ1-5	TRBV19	NA	NA	TGTGCCAGTAGTACCTACAGGGCTAGCCAGCCCCAGCATTTT	CASSTYRASQPQHF
TRBJ1-2	TRBV7-9	NA	TRBD1	TGTGCCAGCAGCTTAGGGGGACAGGGCATTGGCTACACCTTC	CASSLGGQGIGYTF
TRBJ2-7	TRBV2	NA	NA	TGTGCCAGCCTGCGGGACAGCTACGAGCAGTACTTC	CASLRDSYEQYF
TRBJ2-1	TRBV30	NA	NA	TGTGCCTGGAGTGTGACGGCAGGGTACAATGAGCAGTTCTTC	CAWSVTAGYNEQFF
TRBJ2-3	TRBV7-6	NA	NA	TGTGCCAGCAGCCCGGGCGGGGGCGGCTACACAGATACGCAGTATTTT	CASSPGGGGYTDTQYF
TRBJ2-1	TRBV27	NA	TRBD2	TGTGCCAGCAGTCCCGGACTAGTTGGCTATGAGCAGTTCTTC	CASSPGLVGYEQFF
TRBJ2-1	TRBV7-3	NA	TRBD2	TGTGCCAGCAGCTACGGGACTAGCGAGAACTACAATGAGCAGTTCTTC	CASSYGTSENYNEQFF
TRBJ2-7	TRBV6-1	NA	NA	TGTGCCAGCGGCTCAACTGGGGGCACCGAGCAGTACTTC	CASGSTGGTEQYF
TRBJ1-1	TRBV30	once	NA	TGTGCCTGGAGTCCAGGGCACCCGAACGCTGAAGCTTTCTTT	CAWSPGHPNAEAFF
TRBJ2-7	TRBV18	NA	TRBD2	TGTGCCAGCTCACCTCCTAGCGGGAGAGACGAGCAGTACTTC	CASSPPSGRDEQYF
TRBJ2-7	TRBV11-2	NA	TRBD2	TGTGCCAGCAGCTTAAGACTAGCGGGCGAGCTCCTATCCTACGAGCAGTACTTC	CASSLRLAGELLSYEQYF
TRBJ2-1	TRBV5-4	NA	NA	TGTGCCAGCAGCTTGACCCGGGACATCAAGACCTACAATGAGCAGTTCTTC	CASSLTRDIKTYNEQFF
TRBJ1-5	TRBV5-6	once	TRBD1	TGTGCCAGCAGCCAATCAGGGGGACAGCCCCAGCATTTT	CASSQSGGQPQHF
TRBJ1-1	TRBV5-6	once	TRBD1	TGTGCCAGCAGCTTGAAGGACAGGGGTTTGACTGAAGCTTTCTTT	CASSLKDRGLTEAFF
TRBJ2-7	TRBV27	NA	NA	TGTGCCAGCAGTTTACGGTATTCTAGCACAACGTCCTACGAGCAGTACTTC	CASSLRYSSTTSYEQYF
TRBJ2-3	TRBV6-1	NA	NA	TGTGCCAGCACTAAGGGAGCGAGAACAGATACGCAGTATTTT	CASTKGARTDTQYF
TRBJ1-4	TRBV2	NA	TRBD1	TGTGCCAGCGGCGGGACAGGGGTTGAGGAAAAACTGTTTTTT	CASGGTGVEEKLFF
TRBJ1-2	TRBV7-2	NA	NA	TGTGCCAGCAGCCGGGGAGAGGGTCGAGGCTACACCTTC	CASSRGEGRGYTF
TRBJ1-2	TRBV29-1	NA	NA	TGCAGCGTTTATCAGGGGCGCTGGGGCTACACCTTC	CSVYQGRWGYTF
TRBJ1-5	TRBV28	NA	NA	TGTGCCAGCAGTCCAACACAGGCGGGGGTACGCAATCAGCCCCAGCATTTT	CASSPTQAGVRNQPQHF
TRBJ1-1	TRBV5-1	NA	NA	TGCGCCAGCAGCGGCACGAACCGGGACAATTTTGAAGCTTTCTTT	CASSGTNRDNFEAFF
TRBJ2-7	TRBV9	NA	NA	TGTGCCAGCAGCGTACAGGGGGGTCCCTACGAGCAGTACTTC	CASSVQGGPYEQYF
TRBJ2-2	TRBV2	NA	TRBD2	TGTGCCAGCAGTACTGGGCGGGAGCTGGTCGGGGAGCTGTTTTTT	CASSTGRELVGELFF
TRBJ2-7	TRBV29-1	NA	TRBD2	TGCAGCGTTGGCGACCGACTAGCGGACTACGAGCAGTACTTC	CSVGDRLADYEQYF